These T cell receptor beta chains were read from a single sample in a study of blood T cell repertoires in COVID-19. Only in-frame clones appear in the TCRdb table, and some are missing; sequencing was by immunoSEQ multiplex PCR. Among 150,000 to 200,000 clones, 70% to 90% were seen once, and the ten largest hold 2.5% to 3%. Material: peripheral blood. The receptor set was obtained from a man between 60 and 75 years old with acute or convalescent COVID-19. Both conserved end residues are part of each CDR3. A D gene is named only where the DNA matches it firmly. A clone size is listed for some rows: how often the clone was seen (once, few, many), or a class if it is expanded.

TRBD1	TRBV2	TRBJ1-2	.	TGTGCCAGCACCCTGGGACAGGGCTATGGCTACACCTTC	CASTLGQGYGYTF
TRBD1	TRBV6-5	TRBJ2-7	.	TGTGCCAGCAGCTCAGACAGGGGGTACGAGCAGTACTTC	CASSSDRGYEQYF
.	TRBV19	TRBJ1-2	.	TGTGCCAGCGGGAAGGGGGGGTATGGCTACACCTTC	CASGKGGYGYTF
TRBD1	TRBV7-9	TRBJ2-1	.	TGTGCCAGCAGCTTAGGTAACAGGGGCAATGAGCAGTTCTTC	CASSLGNRGNEQFF
TRBD1	TRBV30	TRBJ1-1	.	TGTGCCTGGGCCGGGACAGGGGGTAGCGGCACTGAAGCTTTCTTT	CAWAGTGGSGTEAFF
.	TRBV18	TRBJ2-7	once	TGTGCCAGCTCACCTGTGTCCACGGGCTACGAGCAGTACTTC	CASSPVSTGYEQYF
.	TRBV19	TRBJ1-2	.	TGTGCCAGTACCCGTGGTGGCAGGGGAGTCTATGGCTACACCTTC	CASTRGGRGVYGYTF
.	TRBV19	TRBJ1-1	.	TGTGCCAGTAGATTCCTCAGGAGTCGGGGCACTGAAGCTTTCTTT	CASRFLRSRGTEAFF
.	TRBV3-1/TRBV3-2	TRBJ2-7	.	TGTGCCAGCAGCCCTTACAGCGGCGAGCAGTACTTC	CASSPYSGEQYF
.	TRBV3-1/TRBV3-2	TRBJ1-5	.	TGTGCCAGCAGCCAAGGAGGACAATGGGTATATAGCAATCAGCCCCAGCATTTT	CASSQGGQWVYSNQPQHF
TRBD2	TRBV5-5	TRBJ2-3	.	TGTGCCAGCAGCTTCAGAGGACTAGCGGGGATGGGGGACACAGATACGCAGTATTTT	CASSFRGLAGMGDTDTQYF
.	TRBV6-6	TRBJ1-6	.	TGTGCCAGCGGAGACGGGAGCTCCTATAATTCACCCCTCCACTTT	CASGDGSSYNSPLHF
.	TRBV2	TRBJ1-6	.	TGTGCCAGCAGGCCCCTGACAGCGAAGAGCTCCTATAATTCACCCCTCCACTTT	CASRPLTAKSSYNSPLHF
.	TRBV28	TRBJ2-3	.	TGTGCCAGCAGTTCAGGGACAACCACAGATACGCAGTATTTT	CASSSGTTTDTQYF
.	TRBV19	TRBJ1-2	.	TGTGCCAGTCTACCGGGACTGAATTCCTATGGCTACACCTTC	CASLPGLNSYGYTF
TRBD1	TRBV6-6	TRBJ1-2	.	TGTGCCAGCATAGACAGGGGTAACTATGGCTACACCTTC	CASIDRGNYGYTF
.	TRBV6-5	TRBJ2-7	once	TGTGCCAGCAGTTACTCTTCCCGGTACTACGAGCAGTACTTC	CASSYSSRYYEQYF
.	TRBV7-9	TRBJ1-6	.	TGTGCCAGCAGCTTAGATGTAGATAATTCACCCCTCCACTTT	CASSLDVDNSPLHF
.	TRBV13	TRBJ1-3	.	TGTGCCAGCAGCCCCTCATTTGCGGTCTCTGGAAACACCATATATTTT	CASSPSFAVSGNTIYF
.	TRBV7-8	TRBJ1-2	.	TGTGCCAGCAGCTTAGGCTGGGGGGGTGACTATGGCTACACCTTC	CASSLGWGGDYGYTF
.	TRBV7-8	TRBJ1-2	many	TGTGCCAGCAGCTTGTTGGGGGCCGAGGACTATGGCTACACCTTC	CASSLLGAEDYGYTF
TRBD1	TRBV6-4	TRBJ2-1	few	TGTGCCAGCAGTGAGACAGGGGCCTACAATGAGCAGTTCTTC	CASSETGAYNEQFF
TRBD2	TRBV7-3	TRBJ2-5	.	TGTGCCAGCAGCTTAAAAAGCGGGGGCCAAGAGACCCAGTACTTC	CASSLKSGGQETQYF
.	TRBV4-3	TRBJ1-6	.	TGCGCCAGCAGCCAAGAGGCGGAGTATTCACCCCTCCACTTT	CASSQEAEYSPLHF
.	TRBV6-4	TRBJ1-2	.	TGTGCCAGCAGTGACGGAGGGTCGGACTATGGCTACACCTTC	CASSDGGSDYGYTF
.	TRBV20-1	TRBJ1-2	.	TGCAGTGCTCGTGGGAGGAACTATGGCTACACCTTC	CSARGRNYGYTF